The 25 T cell receptor beta chains given below trace back to one sample, sequenced in a study of spatial heterogeneity in lung cancer. Study-wide results and limits: The study found that expanded intratumoral alpha and beta TCR counts tracked tumor mutation counts.

TCRdb re-analysed the 5' RACE reads in MiXCR, keeping a single row per CDR3 protein. The table shows about 13,000 distinct CDR3 sequences, with 3% to 4.5% occurring only once. Indicated time point: sample taken at primary tumor resection. Antigens for these TCRs are unknown. The sequences come from lung tumor tissue, collected at surgery. The receptors here all came from a male donor with early-stage non-small cell lung cancer.

The V and J genes are TRBV6-1 and TRBJ1-2; 12 positions match TRBD1. Germline loops: CDR1 MNHNS, CDR2 SASEGT. With 6 bases clipped from V and 12 bases from J, the junction kept 11 bases outside the gene matches. The CDR3 sequence is 14 residues long. CDR3 coding DNA: TGTGCCAGCAGGGGGACAGGGGGCGCGAGAGGCGACACCTTC. Translated, it gives CASRGTGGARGDTF.

The sample holds a few counts of this clonotype. The junction differs from germline at one of its ends, possibly a read error. The rearrangement links TRBV28 to TRBJ1-2; 7 nucleotides line up with TRBD1. The CDR3 length is 16 residues. Germline loops: CDR1 MDHEN, CDR2 SYDVKM. CDR3 amino acids: CASSLNPGTDNYGDTF. DNA of the CDR3: TGTGCCAGCAGTTTAAATCCCGGGACAGATAACTATGGCGACACCTTC.

This clonotype was counted between two and nine times. The chain uses TRBV20-1 and TRBJ1-2; TRBD1 matches at 7 bases. The CDR3 runs 12 residues. Germline CDR1 is DFQATT and CDR2 is SNEGSKA (reference sequence). V shed 4 bases, J shed 12 bases, and the junction held 11 bases outside the gene matches. CDR3 bases: TGCAGTGCTAACAGGGGAACAGGCGGCGACACCTTC. This sequence encodes CSANRGTGGDTF.

In its sample, this clonotype was seen many times. The genes are TRBV2 and TRBJ1-6; D not certain. V gave up 8 bases and J gave up 10 bases, with 12 bases separating them. The CDR3 length is 12 residues. Germline lookup yields CDR1 SNHLY and CDR2 FYNNEI. In DNA form, the CDR3 reads TGTGCCAGCCATTGGGGAGGGTCACCCCTCCACTTT. This encodes CASHWGGSPLHF.

This clonotype was recorded a few times. The rearrangement joins TRBV5-1 to TRBJ1-2; tentative D call: TRBD1 (6 bases). The CDR3 runs 16 residues. V shed 1 base and J shed 0 bases, with 13 bases lying between them. Per the germline V gene, CDR1 is SGHRS and CDR2 is YFSETQ. CDR3 in amino acids: CASSLRGVLANYGYTF. CDR3 DNA: TGCGCCAGCAGCTTGAGGGGGGTGCTAGCTAACTATGGCTACACCTTC.

This clonotype was recorded at least ten times. The genes are TRBV7-2 and TRBJ1-2; 8 nucleotides agree with TRBD1. J was trimmed by 8 bases and V by 3 bases; bases with no gene match: 8. This CDR3 comprises 14 residues. Germline assignment: CDR1 SGHTA and CDR2 FQGNSA. CDR3 DNA sequence: TGTGCCAGCAGCTTCCAGGGGGCAGGGGACGGCTACACCTTC. The encoded protein is CASSFQGAGDGYTF.

This clonotype has ten or more counts. This chain links TRBV20-1 with TRBJ2-1, with 9 nucleotides matching TRBD1. The CDR3 consists of 12 residues. Trimming at V came to 8 bases and at J to 8 bases, leaving 7 bases not matched to a gene. Germline CDR1 DFQATT, CDR2 SNEGSKA (reference sequence). This CDR3 reads CSSGTGRDEQFF. DNA for the CDR3: TGCAGTTCCGGGACAGGGAGAGATGAGCAGTTCTTC.

This clonotype occurred many times. V usage is TRBV6-5 and J usage is TRBJ2-2; TRBD2 agrees at 9 bases. This CDR3 is 15 amino acids long. The V and J ends lost 0 bases and 7 bases, in that order; junction bases with no gene match: 3. Germline values: CDR1 MNHEY, CDR2 SVGAGI. CDR3 nucleotides: TGTGCCAGCAGTTACTCTAGCGGGGGATTCGGGGAGCTGTTTTTT. Encoded protein: CASSYSSGGFGELFF.

By proportion, this clonotype is medium-sized (0.01 to 0.1%). V is TRBV6-5 and J is TRBJ1-4; no definite D call. The CDR3 runs 14 residues. Germline CDR1 and CDR2: MNHEY and SVGAGI. The V end was cut by 6 bases, the J end by 10 bases, with 18 bases between. The CDR3 DNA follows: TGTGCCAGCAGCCCCAGTATTTGGGTCGCAAAACTGTTTTTT. It specifies CASSPSIWVAKLFF.

This clonotype occurred a few times. V gene TRBV3-1 combines with J gene TRBJ2-7; D remains unclear. Germline lookup yields CDR1 LGHDT and CDR2 YNNKEL (reference sequence). The CDR3 is made up of 11 amino acids. The V gene lost 3 bases and the J gene lost 3 bases, with 3 bases spanning the gap. CDR3 sequence (DNA): TGTGCCAGCAGCCATGGCTACGAGCAGTACTTC. Amino acids: CASSHGYEQYF.

The table lists this clonotype with many counts. CDR3 region: CASSLGRDTQYF. The CDR3 DNA sequence: TGTGCCAGCAGCTTAGGCAGAGATACGCAGTATTTT. The gene calls are TRBV11-2 and TRBJ2-3; D unclear. Per the germline V gene, CDR1 is SGHAT and CDR2 is FQNNGV. The CDR3 has 12 residues. V was pared by 1 base and J by 5 bases, with 4 bases between.

This clonotype has at least ten counts. The CDR3 sequence is CASKRQGGCNSPLHF. The CDR3 DNA is TGTGCCAGCAAACGACAGGGCGGCTGCAACTCACCCCTCCACTTT. This chain links TRBV27 with TRBJ1-6; 7 bases match TRBD1. There are 15 residues in the CDR3. V was clipped by 7 bases and J by 10 bases; unmatched bases: 13. Germline-derived CDR1 and CDR2 are MNHEY and SMNVEV (reference sequence).

This clonotype was counted at least ten times. The rearrangement links TRBV6-2 or TRBV6-3 to TRBJ1-1; D gene uncertain. This CDR3 region has 13 residues. The V gene's germline CDR1 is MNHEY and CDR2 SVGEGT. V lost 5 bases and J lost 4, with 11 bases in between. The CDR3 bases are TGTGCCAGCAGTCTGCTCGGTCGCACTGAAGCTTTCTTT. It specifies CASSLLGRTEAFF.

This clonotype was seen many times. The J gene is TRBJ2-3, the V gene TRBV18, with no clear D. This CDR3 is built from 11 residues. V was shortened by 2 bases and J by 6 bases, with 3 bases between the two germline ends. Looked up from germline, CDR1 is KGHSH and CDR2 is LQKENI. The CDR3 nucleotides are TGTGCCAGCTCACCAGGGGATACGCAGTATTTT. Translation gives CASSPGDTQYF.

This clonotype came up many times. V usage is TRBV7-6 and J usage is TRBJ2-3, with D uncertain. The germline V gene encodes CDR1 SGHVS and CDR2 FNYEAQ. The V gene lost 2 bases and the J gene lost 2 bases, with 11 bases spanning the gap. This CDR3 spans 15 amino acids. CDR3 in amino acids: CASSLSPVDTDTQYF. The CDR3 DNA is TGTGCCAGCAGCTTATCACCCGTCGACACAGATACGCAGTATTTT.

This clonotype came up many times. This chain uses TRBV20-1 with TRBJ1-5; D not certain. The CDR3 has 12 residues. The germline CDR1 and CDR2 sequences are DFQATT and SNEGSKA (reference sequence). The germline V and J ends were trimmed by 3 bases and 11 bases, with 14 bases remaining between them. The CDR3 nucleotides are TGCAGTGCTAGCAAAGGGAATTGGGCCCAGCATTTT. It translates to CSASKGNWAQHF.

The chain employs TRBV11-2 and TRBJ2-1; tentatively, D is TRBD2 (6 bases). The CDR3 totals 13 residues. CDR1 is SGHAT, CDR2 FQNNGV, per germline. The V end lost 5 bases, the J end lost 3 bases, and 8 bases lay between the germline ends. As DNA, the CDR3 is TGTGCCAGCAGCCTAGCGCGCTACAATGAGCAGTTCTTC. It is translated as CASSLARYNEQFF.

This clonotype was found many times. The CDR3 nucleotides read TGTGCCAGCAGCCCGGACGATTACGAGCAGTACTTC. Translated, it gives CASSPDDYEQYF. This sequence joins TRBV5-5 and TRBJ2-7; D not certain. This CDR3 spans 12 amino acids. V shed 4 bases and J shed 4 bases, with 9 bases lying between them. Germline CDR1 is SGHKS and CDR2 is YYEKEE (reference sequence).

This clonotype was seen ten or more times. The rearrangement joins TRBV5-1 to TRBJ2-2, with 8 bases that match TRBD2. Looked up from germline, CDR1 is SGHRS and CDR2 is YFSETQ. CDR3 length equals 15 residues. V lost 0 bases to trimming and J lost 6 bases; unmatched junction nucleotides: 4. CDR3 bases: TGCGCCAGCAGCTTGGAACTAGCGGTAGCCGGGGAGCTGTTTTTT. Translated: CASSLELAVAGELFF.

This clonotype was seen many times. The DNA for the CDR3 is TGTGCCAGCAGTGTAGACCTACGCTCCTACAATGAGCAGTTCTTC. Amino acid sequence: CASSVDLRSYNEQFF. This chain joins TRBV2 and TRBJ2-1; no reliable D call. This CDR3 is built from 15 residues. Germline V gene data show CDR1 as SNHLY and CDR2 as FYNNEI. V lost 4 bases, J lost 0 bases, and 10 bases lay in between.

This clonotype was seen repeatedly, ten times or more. The CDR3 protein is CASSQDGHNTEAFF. In DNA form, the CDR3 reads TGCGCCAGCAGCCAAGACGGGCACAACACTGAAGCTTTCTTT. The V and J genes are TRBV4-3 and TRBJ1-1; D is ambiguous. The CDR3 extends over 14 amino acids. The germline V gene encodes CDR1 LGHNA and CDR2 YSLEER. V shed 0 bases and J shed 2 bases, with 7 bases lying between them.

About this clonotype: With a much larger clone just one base away, this may be a read error. The CDR3 sequence: CASSELGANYGYNF. CDR3 DNA sequence: TGTGCCAGCAGTGAGCTCGGAGCTAACTATGGCTACAACTTC. The chain has TRBV2 and TRBJ1-2; D unresolved. The germline CDR1 and CDR2 sequences are SNHLY and FYNNEI. CDR3 size: 14 residues. Using reference TRBV2 and TRBJ1-2 for the parts outside the CDR3, the full variable domain is EPEVTQTPSHQVTQMGQEVILRCVPISNHLYFYWYRQILGQKVEFLVSFYNNEISEKSEIFDDQFSVERPDGSNFTLKIRSTKLEDSAMYFCASSELGANYGYNFGSGTRLTVV.

This clonotype was observed many times. This rearrangement joins TRBV20-1 to TRBJ1-4; D is possibly TRBD1 (5 bases). The CDR3 loop spans 13 amino acids. Trimming pared 3 bases from V and 8 bases from J, leaving 13 bases between. Per the germline V gene, CDR1 is DFQATT and CDR2 is SNEGSKA (reference sequence). The CDR3 spells CSASYDGGEKLFF. DNA of the CDR3: TGCAGTGCTAGCTACGACGGGGGAGAAAAACTGTTTTTT.

The table lists this clonotype with many counts. The genes are TRBV4-2 and TRBJ2-3; 11 positions match TRBD2. J was trimmed by 3 bases and V by 4 bases; bases with no gene match: 6. The germline CDR1 and CDR2 sequences are LGHNA and YNFKEQ. The CDR3 covers 16 residues. CDR3 coding DNA: TGTGCCAGCAGCCTCACCACTAGCGGGAGTACAGATACGCAGTATTTT. As protein: CASSLTTSGSTDTQYF.

V usage is TRBV7-2 and J usage is TRBJ1-1; tentative D call: TRBD1 (6 bases). The germline CDR1 and CDR2 sequences are SGHTA and FQGNSA. V was shortened by 5 bases and J by 4 bases, with 17 bases between the two germline ends. The CDR3 has 15 residues. CDR3 amino acids: CASSPDGGLGTEAFF. CDR3 nucleotides: TGTGCCAGCAGCCCAGACGGGGGGCTTGGCACTGAAGCTTTCTTT.